Each of the 25 T cell receptor beta chains below was sequenced from the same sample in a study of beta chain features in type 1 diabetes. As every portion of the isolated RNA was reverse transcribed, the sequencing read expressed TCRB transcripts. Produced via immunoSEQ multiplex PCR; TCRdb's table is partial and in-frame only. The repertoire holds under 900,000 clones, 17% seen once, with 0.023% in the top ten. Sequencing was carried out using naive CD4+ T cells from blood. The source of these receptors is a young woman in good health.

Here the CDR3 reads CASRNGGLGSEQYF. DNA for the CDR3: TGTGCCAGCAGAAATGGGGGGCTGGGGAGCGAGCAGTACTTC. The V and J genes are TRBV28 and TRBJ2-7; D is tentatively TRBD1 or TRBD2 (6 bases each). Germline values: CDR1 MDHEN, CDR2 SYDVKM. The CDR3 runs to 14 residues. V was shortened by 6 bases and J by 6 bases, with 18 bases between the two germline ends.

V is TRBV14 and J is TRBJ2-3, with D possibly matching TRBD2 (6 bases). The CDR3 contains 15 residues. V was shortened by 0 bases and J by 5 bases, with 12 bases between the two germline ends. Germline values: CDR1 SGHDN, CDR2 FVKESK. CDR3 sequence: CASSQDLGSGDTQYF. The CDR3 DNA is TGTGCCAGCAGCCAAGATCTCGGTAGCGGAGATACGCAGTATTTT.

The V gene is TRBV7-2, the J gene TRBJ1-1; D not resolved. This CDR3 is built from 14 residues. V was clipped by 4 bases and J by 3 bases, with 12 bases between them. Germline loops: CDR1 SGHTA, CDR2 FQGNSA. The CDR3 sequence is CASSSPGWDTEAFF. In nucleotides, the CDR3 is TGTGCCAGCAGCTCCCCGGGTTGGGACACTGAAGCTTTCTTT.

The chain combines TRBV18 with TRBJ2-1; D is undetermined. CDR3 length: 13 residues. Germline CDR1 reads KGHSH; CDR2 reads LQKENI. Between the trimmed V and J ends, which lost 4 bases and 5 bases, there was a span of 9 bases. The CDR3 DNA follows: TGTGCCAGCTCACTCGACAAGGACAATGAGCAGTTCTTC. Its translation is CASSLDKDNEQFF.

About this clone: The sample has other DNA sequences that encode this CDR3 too. The chain links TRBV5-1 to TRBJ2-1; D gene ambiguous. Germline CDR1 reads SGHRS; CDR2 reads YFSETQ. This CDR3 contains 13 residues. The ends were cut back, 0 bases at V and 3 bases at J, with 4 bases in the middle. CDR3 residues: CASSLDRYNEQFF. The CDR3 nucleotides read TGCGCCAGCAGCTTGGACCGCTACAATGAGCAGTTCTTC.

This clone has only a few counts. The identical CDR3 is also encoded by other nucleotide sequences in the sample. The J gene is TRBJ2-5, the V gene TRBV5-1, with TRBD1 matching over 9 bases. V lost 4 bases to trimming and J lost 1 base; unmatched junction nucleotides: 2. The germline CDR1 and CDR2 sequences are SGHRS and YFSETQ. The CDR3 consists of 14 residues. This chain's CDR3 is CASSTGQGQETQYF. In DNA, the CDR3 is TGCGCCAGCAGCACGGGACAGGGCCAAGAGACCCAGTACTTC.

This clone has more than one count but fewer than ten. The chain couples TRBV25-1 to TRBJ1-2; 9 positions agree with TRBD1. V lost 2 bases and J lost 7; bases outside the gene matches: 11. CDR1 and CDR2 from the germline V gene are MGHDK and SYGVNS. The CDR3 spans 16 residues. CDR3 DNA: TGTGCCAGCAGTGAACCTATCACCACAGGGGGCGTTGGCTACACCTTC. This sequence encodes CASSEPITTGGVGYTF.

This clone was seen only a few times. The V and J genes are TRBV9 and TRBJ1-2; 10 positions match TRBD1. Germline loops: CDR1 SGDLS, CDR2 YYNGEE. V shed 3 bases and J 8 bases; nucleotides not matched to a gene: 7. This CDR3 is built from 14 residues. The CDR3 reads CASSDRDRGWGYTF. CDR3 nucleotide sequence: TGTGCCAGCAGCGACCGGGACAGGGGATGGGGCTACACCTTC.

The genes are TRBV5-4 and TRBJ1-4, with 7 bases fitting TRBD1. The CDR3 covers 13 residues. The V gene's germline CDR1 is SGHNT and CDR2 YYREEE (reference sequence). V gave up 5 bases and J gave up 8 bases; unmatched junction bases: 6. As DNA, the CDR3 is TGTGCCAGCAGGAAAGGGACAGAAGAAAAACTGTTTTTT. Encoded protein: CASRKGTEEKLFF. Looking up the rest from reference TRBV5-4 and TRBJ1-4 gives the full variable domain: ETGVTQSPTHLIKTRGQQVTLRCSSQSGHNTVSWYQQALGQGPQFIFQYYREEENGRGNFPPRFSGLQFPNYSSELNVNALELDDSALYLCASRKGTEEKLFFGSGTQLSVL.

This clone was counted only a few times. The CDR3 here is CASSVGGPSYEQYF. CDR3 coding DNA: TGTGCCAGCAGCGTAGGTGGGCCAAGCTACGAGCAGTACTTC. The chain has TRBV9 and TRBJ2-7; D unclear. The V end was cut by 0 bases, the J end by 3 bases, with 10 bases between. The CDR3 sequence is 14 residues long. The germline V gene has CDR1 SGDLS and CDR2 YYNGEE.

This clone has just a few counts. One end of the junction is discordant with germline, which a read error may explain. The genes are TRBV6-6 and TRBJ2-3, with TRBD2 matching 12 bases. In germline, CDR1 is MNHNY, CDR2 SVGAGI (reference sequence). The CDR3 runs 13 residues. The CDR3 DNA reads TGTGCCAGCAGTTTCGGACTAGCGGGAAGAGTCGCTTTT. Translation gives CASSFGLAGRVAF.

This chain links TRBV7-2 with TRBJ2-3, with D possibly being TRBD2 (6 bases). The CDR3 runs to 12 residues. Looked up from germline, CDR1 is SGHTA and CDR2 is FQGNSA. Trimming removed 1 base at V and 10 bases at J, with 9 bases between. The chain's CDR3 is CASSLVLAAQYF. CDR3 nucleotides: TGTGCCAGCAGCTTAGTTTTAGCGGCGCAGTATTTT.

This clone came up a few times. Germline is not matched at one junction end, which may reflect a read error. The gene calls are TRBV6-5 and TRBJ2-7; D perhaps matches TRBD2 (5 bases). The CDR3 contains 14 residues. The germline V gene has CDR1 MNHEY and CDR2 SVGAGI. Here the CDR3 reads CAISEQLGGYEQYF. The CDR3 nucleotides are TGTGCCATCAGTGAACAACTAGGTGGCTACGAGCAGTACTTC.

This clone was recorded a few times. The chain uses TRBV25-1 and TRBJ2-1, with D possibly being TRBD2 (5 bases). This CDR3 is built from 12 residues. V lost 6 bases, J lost 4 bases, and 7 bases lay in between. Germline V lookup: CDR1 MGHDK, CDR2 SYGVNS. CDR3 nucleotide sequence: TGTGCCAGCAGGGAGGAATACAATGAGCAGTTCTTC. It is translated as CASREEYNEQFF.

This chain joins TRBV7-9 and TRBJ2-2; 11 bases are a match to TRBD2. The germline V gene has CDR1 SEHNR and CDR2 FQNEAQ (reference sequence). J lost 7 bases, V lost 5 bases, and 6 bases had no gene match. The CDR3 runs 15 residues. The chain's CDR3 is CASSETSGMVGELFF. CDR3 in DNA: TGTGCCAGCAGCGAGACTAGCGGGATGGTCGGGGAGCTGTTTTTT.

This sequence joins TRBV28 and TRBJ1-2; maybe TRBD1 (6 bases). CDR3 length: 18 residues. Germline lookup yields CDR1 MDHEN and CDR2 SYDVKM. Trimming removed 6 bases from V and 4 bases from J, with 27 bases in between. The CDR3, as DNA: TGTGCCAGCAGCCCCTCGGCACTTTGGACAGAAAAGTCCTATGGCTACACCTTC. This gives the protein CASSPSALWTEKSYGYTF.

The chain combines TRBV7-2 with TRBJ2-1; 7 nucleotides agree with TRBD1. Per the germline V gene, CDR1 is SGHTA and CDR2 is FQGNSA. The junction had 5 bases not matched to a gene; V was cut back by 5 bases and J by 4 bases. The CDR3 totals 14 residues. CDR3 coding DNA: TGTGCCAGCAGCCGACCGGGACAGTACAATGAGCAGTTCTTC. It yields the protein CASSRPGQYNEQFF.

CDR3 loop: CASINGRRDTDTQYF. As DNA, the CDR3 is TGTGCCAGCATAAACGGGAGGAGGGACACAGATACGCAGTATTTT. The chain is built from TRBV7-2 and TRBJ2-3; 7 bases fit TRBD2. Unmatched junction bases numbered 9, after V lost 7 bases and J lost 2 bases. Germline lookup yields CDR1 SGHTA and CDR2 FQGNSA. This CDR3 has 15 amino acids.

The chain joins TRBV7-8 to TRBJ2-5; 15 positions agree with TRBD2. The CDR3 has 17 residues. V dropped 5 bases and J dropped 5; count of bases not matched to a gene: 9. Per germline, CDR1 SGHVS and CDR2 FQNEAQ. DNA for the CDR3: TGTGCCAGCAGCCAGGGGACTAGCGGGAGGCGGCGGGAGACCCAGTACTTC. Its protein product is CASSQGTSGRRRETQYF.

The chain recombines TRBV4-3 with TRBJ2-1; D gene unclear. CDR1 and CDR2 (germline): LGHNA, YSLEER. The CDR3 is 16 residues long. V shed 3 bases and J shed 6 bases, with 18 bases lying between them. CDR3 loop: CASSHRFRAAFNEQFF. In DNA, the CDR3 is TGCGCCAGCAGCCACCGGTTTAGAGCTGCCTTCAATGAGCAGTTCTTC.

The gene calls are TRBV25-1 and TRBJ2-5; D remains unclear. CDR3 length equals 12 residues. The germline V gene has CDR1 MGHDK and CDR2 SYGVNS. V was shortened by 3 bases and J by 5 bases, with 7 bases between the two germline ends. CDR3 in amino acids: CASSDRSETQYF. The CDR3 nucleotides read TGTGCCAGCAGTGATCGGAGCGAGACCCAGTACTTC.

The CDR3 DNA reads TGTGCCAGCAGCCAAGTGGGGCTGACTAGCGGGAGAGAGGGGGATACGCAGTATTTT. Its translation is CASSQVGLTSGREGDTQYF. The chain joins TRBV5-4 to TRBJ2-3, with 12 bases lining up with TRBD2. CDR1 SGHNT and CDR2 YYREEE come from the germline V gene (reference sequence). V lost 4 bases, J lost 6 bases, and 18 bases stayed unmatched. The CDR3 has 19 residues.

The chain carries TRBV6-6 and TRBJ1-2; 7 bases match TRBD1. V lost 5 bases and J lost 8; bases outside the gene matches: 11. Germline V gene sequence: CDR1 MNHNY, CDR2 SVGAGI (reference sequence). The CDR3 extends over 14 amino acids. The CDR3 here is CASSATRDRGGYTF. In DNA, the CDR3 is TGTGCCAGCAGTGCAACCCGGGACAGAGGGGGCTACACCTTC.

This clone was seen a single time. The chain is built from TRBV4-3 and TRBJ2-1; TRBD2 agrees at 7 bases. This CDR3 is built from 17 residues. The germline CDR1 and CDR2 sequences are LGHNA and YSLEER. Trimming took 0 bases from V and 9 from J; bases not matched to a gene: 14. The CDR3 DNA is TGCGCCAGCAGCCAAGATTTGATAGCGGGCTTACAAGCTGAGCAGTTCTTC. Encoded protein: CASSQDLIAGLQAEQFF.

This clone was seen just once. The V call is TRBV9, the J call TRBJ2-2, with no clear D. The V gene's germline CDR1 is SGDLS and CDR2 YYNGEE. With 4 bases removed from V and 5 bases from J, the gap between germline ends came to 18 bases. The CDR3 spans 16 residues. The CDR3 region is CASSILLALVTGELFF. The DNA of the CDR3 is TGTGCCAGCAGCATTTTACTGGCGCTGGTGACCGGGGAGCTGTTTTTT.